What follows describes a single TCR beta chain. This sample stems from a study of radiotherapy plus CTLA-4 blockade in lung cancer. Germline lookup yields CDR1 SGHDT and CDR2 YYEEEE. The CDR3 runs 17 residues. With V trimmed by 2 bases and J by 1 base, 7 bases remained unmatched. Method: immunoSEQ multiplex PCR; TCRdb's copy keeps in-frame clones and lacks some. The repertoire holds 95,000 to 150,000 clones, 80% to 90% seen once, with 5.5% to 8% in the top ten. This receptor was taken from a human donor with non-small cell lung cancer that progressed on radiotherapy plus ipilimumab. The chain is built from TRBV5-6 and TRBJ2-2; TRBD1 matches at 8 bases. Sequences were derived from peripheral blood, sampled from a patient treated with radiotherapy plus ipilimumab. In DNA, the CDR3 is TGTGCCAGCAGCTTCGGACAGGGCGGTTGGAACACCGGGGAGCTGTTTTTT. It encodes CASSFGQGGWNTGELFF.